These 29 T cell receptor beta chains came from one sample sequenced in a study of blood T cell repertoires in COVID-19 (dated by TCRdb to 2020 to 2022). Libraries were constructed by the immunoSEQ multiplex PCR assay. The clones in this table, taken by TCRdb from immuneACCESS, are in-frame only. Not every clone is retained; where verified, under half of the shortfall comes from an unresolved V gene, and the cause of the rest is unknown. Present in this sample are just over 300,000 clones, about 88% of which were seen just once. Of the sample, 9.5% falls within the top ten clones. Sequenced input: PBMCs or T cells enriched from blood (not recorded which). The receptors were sampled from a woman aged 40 to 50 who had recovered from COVID-19.

The V call is TRBV7-3, the J call TRBJ2-3; possibly TRBD2 for D (6 bases). The CDR3 is made up of 14 amino acids. V lost 3 bases, J lost 8 bases, and 15 bases lay in between. CDR1 is SGHTA, CDR2 FQGTGA, per germline. CDR3 in amino acids: CASSFGRGLGTQYF. The CDR3 coding sequence is TGTGCCAGCAGCTTTGGACGGGGGTTAGGTACGCAGTATTTT.

The rearrangement uses TRBV29-1 and TRBJ1-1; D is unclear. The V gene lost 8 bases and the J gene lost 1 base, with 17 bases spanning the gap. The CDR3 length is 14 residues. Germline V lookup: CDR1 SQVTM, CDR2 ANQGSEA. CDR3 residues: CSSRGGDGNTEAFF. The CDR3 coding sequence is TGCAGCTCTCGGGGTGGGGATGGGAACACTGAAGCTTTCTTT.

This chain joins TRBV3-1 (or the pseudogene TRBV3-2) and TRBJ1-3, with D possibly TRBD1 on 5 matching bases. The germline gives CDR1 LGHDT, CDR2 YNNKEL (reference sequence). The length of the CDR3 is 17 residues. Between the trimmed V and J ends, which lost 1 base and 0 bases, there was a span of 13 bases. Here the CDR3 DNA reads TGTGCCAGCAGCCAAGTTATACGGGGGATCTCTGGAAACACCATATATTTT. The encoded protein is CASSQVIRGISGNTIYF.

The chain links TRBV9 to TRBJ2-2; D is unresolved. From germline, CDR1 is SGDLS and CDR2 YYNGEE. CDR3 size: 13 residues. V gave up 0 bases and J gave up 5 bases, with 5 bases separating them. The CDR3 loop reads CASSVGVTGELFF. DNA for the CDR3: TGTGCCAGCAGCGTAGGAGTTACCGGGGAGCTGTTTTTT. The full variable domain, rest sourced from reference TRBV9 and TRBJ2-2, is DSGVTQTPKHLITATGQRVTLRCSPRSGDLSVYWYQQSLDQGLQFLIQYYNGEERAKGNILERFSAQQFPDLHSELNLSSLELGDSALYFCASSVGVTGELFFGEGSRLTVL.

The chain couples TRBV28 to TRBJ2-7, with D possibly matching TRBD2 (5 bases). Trimming took 8 bases from V and 0 from J, leaving 8 bases between them. This CDR3 has 12 residues. The V gene's germline CDR1 is MDHEN and CDR2 SYDVKM. The CDR3, as DNA: TGTGCCAGCCGGGGTAGCTCCTACGAGCAGTACTTC. Translated: CASRGSSYEQYF.

The J gene is TRBJ2-6, the V gene TRBV10-3, with D possibly being TRBD2 (6 bases). The CDR3 consists of 17 residues. The V gene's germline CDR1 is ENHRY and CDR2 SYGVKD. V was cut by 0 bases and J by 1 base, with 10 bases left in between. CDR3 DNA: TGTGCCATCAGTGAGTCGCGGGGCGGGTCTGGGGCCAACGTCCTGACTTTC. Translating gives CAISESRGGSGANVLTF.

The chain links TRBV5-1 to TRBJ2-7; 10 bases are a match to TRBD2. This CDR3 is built from 14 residues. V lost 4 bases and J lost 3; bases outside the gene matches: 4. From germline, CDR1 is SGHRS and CDR2 YFSETQ. The CDR3 sequence: CASSLAGVHYEQYF. The CDR3 nucleotides are TGCGCCAGCAGCCTAGCGGGAGTACACTACGAGCAGTACTTC. Supplemented by reference TRBV5-1 and TRBJ2-7, the full variable domain reads KAGVTQTPRYLIKTRGQQVTLSCSPISGHRSVSWYQQTPGQGLQFLFEYFSETQRNKGNFPGRFSGRQFSNSRSEMNVSTLELGDSALYLCASSLAGVHYEQYFGPGTRLTVT.

The chain combines TRBV28 with TRBJ2-5, with 7 bases fitting TRBD1. The V segment lost 7 bases and the J segment 1 base; nucleotides outside the gene matches: 9. The CDR3 covers 15 residues. The V gene's germline CDR1 is MDHEN and CDR2 SYDVKM. CDR3 coding DNA: TGTGCCAGCACCCTGGGACAGAGACTCCAAGAGACCCAGTACTTC. Protein sequence: CASTLGQRLQETQYF.

The rearrangement uses TRBV29-1 and TRBJ1-1, with a weak D call TRBD1 (6 bases). Germline V gene lookup returns CDR1 SQVTM and CDR2 ANQGSEA. The CDR3 runs to 14 residues. Trimming shortened V by 8 bases and J by 0 bases, and 16 bases separated the two germline ends. CDR3 nucleotides: TGCAGCTTGAGAGGCGGGGGCCTGAACACTGAAGCTTTCTTT. This translates into CSLRGGGLNTEAFF.

The chain couples TRBV19 to TRBJ2-3; no clear D gene. The CDR3 is 14 residues long. Trimming removed 10 bases from V and 0 bases from J, with 14 bases in between. Germline CDR1 and CDR2: LNHDA and SQIVND (reference sequence). The CDR3 here is CATEPSGSTDTQYF. CDR3 DNA sequence: TGTGCCACCGAGCCGTCCGGGAGCACAGATACGCAGTATTTT.

The rearrangement links TRBV7-2 to TRBJ1-2; TRBD1 matches 7 bases. The CDR3 has 16 amino acids. The germline V gene has CDR1 SGHTA and CDR2 FQGNSA. J was trimmed by 4 bases and V by 2 bases; bases with no gene match: 10. For the CDR3, the DNA is TGTGCCAGCAGCTTACGCCCCGGGACAGCGTCCTATGGCTACACCTTC. Encoded protein: CASSLRPGTASYGYTF.

J is TRBJ2-1 and V is TRBV18; TRBD2 aligns across 8 bases. The CDR3 sequence is 16 residues long. J gave up 7 bases and V 2 bases, and 10 bases lay outside the gene matches. Germline V gene lookup returns CDR1 KGHSH and CDR2 LQKENI. In nucleotides, the CDR3 is TGTGCCAGCTCACCATTACCTCAAGCGGGGGTAAATGAGCAGTTCTTC. This codes for CASSPLPQAGVNEQFF.

This clone was found a few times. V gene TRBV7-9 combines with J gene TRBJ2-1; 9 bases are a match to TRBD2. The V segment lost 1 base and the J segment 8 bases; nucleotides outside the gene matches: 6. The CDR3 is 15 amino acids. Germline CDR1 is SEHNR and CDR2 is FQNEAQ (reference sequence). The CDR3 DNA reads TGTGCCAGCAGCTTAGAAGGCGGGGGGGCCGATGAGCAGTTCTTC. It yields the protein CASSLEGGGADEQFF.

The rearrangement links TRBV28 to TRBJ2-3; no firm D call. Germline CDR1 reads MDHEN; CDR2 reads SYDVKM. The ends were cut back, 5 bases at V and 1 base at J, with 10 bases in the middle. The CDR3 is 14 amino acids. CDR3 nucleotide sequence: TGTGCCAGCAGTACGCGGCGCGGCACAGATACGCAGTATTTT. This sequence encodes CASSTRRGTDTQYF.

This clone was detected once. CDR3 amino acids: CASSSLSPGNTIYF. CDR3 DNA: TGTGCCAGCAGCTCCCTGAGTCCTGGAAACACCATATATTTT. The chain carries TRBV5-8 and TRBJ1-3; D remains ambiguous. V gave up 3 bases and J gave up 2 bases, with 9 bases separating them. CDR3 length equals 14 residues. Germline loops: CDR1 SGHTS, CDR2 YDEGEE.

The chain uses TRBV15 and TRBJ1-1; D is unresolved. Germline CDR1 reads LNHNV; CDR2 reads YYDKDF (reference sequence). Trimming took off 4 bases at V and 3 bases at J, with 9 bases between the two ends. CDR3 length: 13 residues. CDR3 DNA: TGTGCCACCAGCAACCTTACGGACACTGAAGCTTTCTTT. This translates into CATSNLTDTEAFF.

The rearrangement joins TRBV12-3 or TRBV12-4 to TRBJ2-7, with a possible D match to TRBD2 (5 bases). This CDR3 is built from 11 residues. Trimming shortened V by 6 bases and J by 5 bases, and 8 bases separated the two germline ends. The CDR3 reads CASRYGNEQYF. CDR3 nucleotide sequence: TGTGCCAGCAGGTACGGGAACGAGCAGTACTTC.

This clone has a handful of counts. The V gene is TRBV28, the J gene TRBJ1-2; possibly TRBD1 for D (5 bases). V shed 3 bases and J shed 7 bases, with 12 bases lying between them. From germline, CDR1 is MDHEN and CDR2 SYDVKM. The CDR3 consists of 13 residues. CDR3 residues: CASSLVGLGGYTF. DNA of the CDR3: TGTGCCAGCAGTTTGGTGGGGCTTGGTGGCTACACCTTC.

This chain links TRBV6-5 with TRBJ2-3, with TRBD1 identical over 7 bases. V lost 6 bases and J lost 6; bases outside the gene matches: 9. The CDR3 has 14 residues. CDR1 and CDR2 (germline): MNHEY, SVGAGI. The CDR3 nucleotides are TGTGCCAGCAGCGACTTTGGACAGGCGGATACGCAGTATTTT. Encoded protein: CASSDFGQADTQYF.

CDR3 bases: TGTGCCAGCAAAGCGGGCTCTGGGGCCAACGTCCTGACTTTC. Its protein product is CASKAGSGANVLTF. The chain is built from TRBV3-1 (or the pseudogene TRBV3-2) and TRBJ2-6; D is possibly TRBD2 (6 bases). V was shortened by 7 bases and J by 0 bases, with 7 bases between the two germline ends. The CDR3 loop spans 14 amino acids. Germline V gene data show CDR1 as LGHDT and CDR2 as YNNKEL (reference sequence).

V and J are TRBV6-5 and TRBJ1-1, with a tentative D call TRBD1 (6 bases). Germline CDR1 and CDR2: MNHEY and SVGAGI. V was shortened by 7 bases and J by 1 base, with 13 bases between the two germline ends. The length of the CDR3 is 14 residues. CDR3 coding DNA: TGTGCCAGCACCGCCGGGACACAGAACACTGAAGCTTTCTTT. Amino acid sequence: CASTAGTQNTEAFF.

The rearrangement links TRBV10-1 to TRBJ2-5, with 8 bases fitting TRBD2. The ends lost 9 bases at V and 5 bases at J; junction bases unmatched: 17. From germline, CDR1 is WNHNN and CDR2 SYGVQD (reference sequence). The CDR3 has 16 residues. CDR3 sequence reads: CARRPLPGRAHETQYF. CDR3 DNA: TGCGCCAGACGTCCTCTCCCCGGGAGGGCTCATGAGACCCAGTACTTC.

The chain carries TRBV5-5 and TRBJ2-5; 13 nucleotides agree with TRBD2. With V trimmed by 1 base and J by 4 bases, 7 bases remained unmatched. The CDR3 runs 17 residues. Germline V CDR1 and CDR2: SGHKS, YYEKEE (reference sequence). In DNA, the CDR3 is TGTGCCAGCAGCTTGCGGGGAAGACTAGCGGGAGGAGAGACCCAGTACTTC. Residues: CASSLRGRLAGGETQYF.

This chain uses TRBV30 with TRBJ2-1; a weak D match, TRBD2 (5 bases). CDR3 length: 12 amino acids. V shed 1 base and J shed 8 bases, with 9 bases lying between them. Per germline, CDR1 GTSNPN and CDR2 SVGIG (reference sequence). This CDR3 reads CAWSGGLDEQFF. The CDR3 DNA follows: TGTGCCTGGAGTGGAGGACTTGATGAGCAGTTCTTC.

This clone has a single count. This chain joins TRBV5-1 and TRBJ1-1; no clear D. Trimming left V 0 bases short and J 5 bases short, with 11 bases between. Germline V gene lookup returns CDR1 SGHRS and CDR2 YFSETQ. The CDR3 is 14 residues long. The CDR3 here is CASSLDSSGTEAFF. The CDR3 coding sequence is TGCGCCAGCAGCTTGGATTCGTCCGGGACTGAAGCTTTCTTT.

The chain combines TRBV21-1 with TRBJ1-1; TRBD1 reflects the table's D call only, with no check against the DNA. TRBV21-1 corresponds to a pseudogene. The length of the CDR3 is 15 residues. CDR3 in amino acids: CASSNVGRLNTEAFF. CDR3 DNA: TGTGCCAGCAGCAATGTGGGCAGACTGAACACTGAAGCTTTCTTT.

The chain has TRBV4-1 and TRBJ2-5, with 9 nucleotides matching TRBD2. The germline V gene has CDR1 MGHRA and CDR2 YSYEKL. The CDR3 loop spans 13 amino acids. V lost 6 bases, J lost 5 bases, and 4 bases stayed unmatched. The CDR3 loop is CASRGLARETQYF. Here the CDR3 DNA reads TGCGCCAGCAGGGGACTAGCCCGGGAGACCCAGTACTTC.

The chain employs TRBV10-2 and TRBJ1-6, with TRBD1 identical over 8 bases. The CDR3 extends over 13 amino acids. From germline, CDR1 is WSHSY and CDR2 SAAADI. The V and J ends lost 8 bases and 7 bases, in that order; junction bases with no gene match: 4. Written as DNA, the CDR3 is TGCGCCAGCCTCAGGGGGCGGAATTCACCCCTCCACTTT. Its protein is CASLRGRNSPLHF.

The chain recombines TRBV7-8 with TRBJ1-2; possibly TRBD1 for D (6 bases). The CDR3 is 13 amino acids. Trimming took off 8 bases at V and 4 bases at J, with 14 bases between the two ends. The germline V gene encodes CDR1 SGHVS and CDR2 FQNEAQ. For the CDR3, the DNA is TGTGCCAGCTCGGGAACAGGGACCTATGGCTACACCTTC. This gives the protein CASSGTGTYGYTF.